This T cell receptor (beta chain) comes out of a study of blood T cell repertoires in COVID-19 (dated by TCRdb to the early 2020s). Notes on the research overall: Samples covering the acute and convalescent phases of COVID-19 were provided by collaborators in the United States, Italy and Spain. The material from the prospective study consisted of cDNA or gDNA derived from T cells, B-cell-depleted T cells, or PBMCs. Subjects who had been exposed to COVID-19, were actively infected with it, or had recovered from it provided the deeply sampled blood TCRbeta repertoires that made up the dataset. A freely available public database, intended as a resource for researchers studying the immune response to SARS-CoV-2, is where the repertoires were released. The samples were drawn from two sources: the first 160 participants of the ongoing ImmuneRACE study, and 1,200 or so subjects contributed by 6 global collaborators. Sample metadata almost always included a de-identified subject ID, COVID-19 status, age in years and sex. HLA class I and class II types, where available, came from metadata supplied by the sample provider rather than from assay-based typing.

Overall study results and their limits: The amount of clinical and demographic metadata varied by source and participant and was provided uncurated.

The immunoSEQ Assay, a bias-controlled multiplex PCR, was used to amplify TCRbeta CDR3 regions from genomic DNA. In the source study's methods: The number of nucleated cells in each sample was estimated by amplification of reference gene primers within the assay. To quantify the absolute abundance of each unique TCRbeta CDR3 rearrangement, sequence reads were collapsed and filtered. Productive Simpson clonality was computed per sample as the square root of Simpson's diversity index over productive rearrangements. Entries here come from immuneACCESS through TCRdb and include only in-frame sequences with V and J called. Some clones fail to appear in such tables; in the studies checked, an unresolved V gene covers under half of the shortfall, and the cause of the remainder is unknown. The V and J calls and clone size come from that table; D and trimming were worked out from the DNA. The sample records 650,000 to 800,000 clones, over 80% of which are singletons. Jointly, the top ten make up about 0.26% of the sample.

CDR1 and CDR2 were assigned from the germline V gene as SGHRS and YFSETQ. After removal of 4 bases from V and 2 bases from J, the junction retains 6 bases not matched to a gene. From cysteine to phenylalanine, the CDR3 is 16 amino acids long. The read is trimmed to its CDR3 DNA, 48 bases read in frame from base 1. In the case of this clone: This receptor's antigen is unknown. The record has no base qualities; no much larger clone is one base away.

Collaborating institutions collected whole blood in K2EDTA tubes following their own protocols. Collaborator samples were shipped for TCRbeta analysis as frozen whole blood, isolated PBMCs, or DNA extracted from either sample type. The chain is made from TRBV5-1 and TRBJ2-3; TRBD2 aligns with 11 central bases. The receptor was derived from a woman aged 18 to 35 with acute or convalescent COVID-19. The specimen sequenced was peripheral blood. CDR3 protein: CASSEGLAVTTDTQYF. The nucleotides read TGCGCCAGCAGCGAGGGACTAGCGGTAACCACAGATACGCAGTATTTT.